Listed below are T cell receptor beta chains from one sample, sequenced in a study of technical replicates of blood from a few donors. Some clones are missing from TCRdb's copy, which holds only in-frame ones; the method was immunoSEQ multiplex PCR. The data hold about 71,000 clones, with roughly 89% observed a single time. The sequenced sample consisted of T cells isolated from PBMCs. These receptors were taken from a human donor in good health. The CDR3 runs from the conserved cysteine through the conserved F or W. Fields, in order: J gene, V gene, CDR3 length, CDR3 protein.

>TRBJ1-2|TRBV28|15
CASSTSGTVQYGYTF
>TRBJ2-7|TRBV4-1|16
CASSQNSVTDFAEQYF
>TRBJ1-3|TRBV9|15
CASSPGVGGGNTIYF
>TRBJ2-7|TRBV5-1|13
CASRRTDNYEQYF
>TRBJ1-5|TRBV28|17
CASSPGRTGGGNQPQHF
>TRBJ1-1|TRBV5-4|12
CASSPGQNEAFF
>TRBJ2-7|TRBV11-2|15
CASSPGTGTFYEQYF
>TRBJ2-2|TRBV4-1|20
CASSRSDPGLAGAGTGELFF
>TRBJ1-4|TRBV6-4|13
CASSRDFNEKLFF
>TRBJ1-1|TRBV7-9|11
CASSFGGEAFF
>TRBJ1-2|TRBV2|12
CASSISNYGYTF
>TRBJ2-1|TRBV5-1|16
CASSLEPSGLYNEQFF
>TRBJ2-2|TRBV19|16
CASSIPGQGDTGELFF
>TRBJ1-5|TRBV2|15
CASSYDTGGGQPQHF
>TRBJ2-7|TRBV7-7|15
CASISLPGTNYEQYF
>TRBJ1-5|TRBV6-1|15
CASILDRGLFQPQHF
>TRBJ1-1|TRBV5-1|14
CASSSGQGNTEAFF
>TRBJ2-7|TRBV11-2|14
CASSLGGISYEQYF
>TRBJ2-1|TRBV2|14
CASSVRESYNEQFF
>TRBJ2-4|TRBV4-1|20
CASSLDSGTGGRRGKNIQYF
>TRBJ2-7|TRBV28|12
CASSLVEYEQYF
>TRBJ2-7|TRBV7-9|11
CASSFSYEQYF
>TRBJ2-2|TRBV30|13
CALASGNTGELFF
>TRBJ2-3|TRBV7-6|14
CASSAQGVTDTQYF
>TRBJ1-5|TRBV7-9|13
CASSFPGAQPQHF
>TRBJ2-5|TRBV19|15
CASSRRDRGLETQYF
>TRBJ1-3|TRBV6-1|15
CASTLQGAYGNTIYF
>TRBJ1-5|TRBV30|12
CAWSSSEQPQHF
>TRBJ1-1|TRBV28|13
CASSLGWNTEAFF
>TRBJ1-2|TRBV29-1|11
CSVAGYYGYTF
>TRBJ1-4|TRBV11-3|14
CASSLENRREKLFF
>TRBJ1-5|TRBV7-2|14
CASSLTGYDQPQHF
>TRBJ2-7|TRBV5-1|14
CASSFGQVFYEQYF
>TRBJ1-2|TRBV4-1|14
CASSQVIGGDGYTF
>TRBJ2-6|TRBV13|16
CASSSAHVAGANVLTF
>TRBJ2-3|TRBV30|12
CAWRRDTDTQYF
>TRBJ1-2|TRBV30|13
CAWSVSGGDGYTF
>TRBJ2-3|TRBV18|16
CASSPPLAGGKDTQYF
>TRBJ2-7|TRBV5-1|14
CASSLEGGSYEQYF
>TRBJ2-7|TRBV4-2|14
CASSQGGESYEQYF
>TRBJ1-4|TRBV5-1|15
CASSLRGPANEKLFF
>TRBJ1-5|TRBV5-1|16
CASREVFDAGNQPQHF
>TRBJ2-7|TRBV20-1|11
CSARGTYEQYF
>TRBJ2-5|TRBV5-8|11
CASGQGVTQYF
>TRBJ1-5|TRBV30|14
CAWSVTGVNQPQHF